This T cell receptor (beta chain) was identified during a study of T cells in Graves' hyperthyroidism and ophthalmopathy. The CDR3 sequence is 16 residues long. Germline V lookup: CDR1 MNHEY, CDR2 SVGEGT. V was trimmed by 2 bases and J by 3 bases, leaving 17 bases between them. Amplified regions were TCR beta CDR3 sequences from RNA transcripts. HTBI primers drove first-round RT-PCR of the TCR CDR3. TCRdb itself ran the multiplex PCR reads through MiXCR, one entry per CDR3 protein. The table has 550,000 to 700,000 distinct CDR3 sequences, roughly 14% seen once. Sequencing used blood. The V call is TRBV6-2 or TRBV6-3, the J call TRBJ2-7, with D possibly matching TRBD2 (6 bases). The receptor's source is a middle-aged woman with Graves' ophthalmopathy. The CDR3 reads CASSYPSPEGVYEQYF. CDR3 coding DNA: TGTGCCAGCAGTTACCCCTCCCCGGAGGGCGTCTACGAGCAGTACTTC.